Below, 20 T cell receptor beta chains from the same sample are listed, as sequenced in a study of cytomegalovirus exposure and HLA in healthy donors. This PCR relied on a set of 60 Vbeta primers and 13 Jbeta primers. Produced via immunoSEQ multiplex PCR; TCRdb's table is partial and in-frame only. Of fewer than 150,000 clones listed, roughly 75% are singletons. What was sequenced was PBMCs. The receptors derive from a man aged 25-40 years in good health.

The chain joins TRBV30 to TRBJ1-1; D possibly corresponds to TRBD1 (5 bases). Germline V gives CDR1 GTSNPN, CDR2 SVGIG (reference sequence). The CDR3 runs to 13 residues. Trimming took off 2 bases at V and 0 bases at J, with 7 bases between the two ends. CDR3 amino acids: CAWSWGVNTEAFF. For the CDR3, the DNA is TGTGCCTGGAGTTGGGGGGTGAACACTGAAGCTTTCTTT.

V and J are TRBV28 and TRBJ2-1; the match to TRBD1 covers 7 bases. J was trimmed by 6 bases and V by 10 bases; bases with no gene match: 15. Germline V gives CDR1 MDHEN, CDR2 SYDVKM. The length of the CDR3 is 15 residues. The CDR3 loop is CATLPAHSGGNEQFF. The CDR3 bases are TGTGCCACCTTACCTGCGCACTCAGGGGGCAATGAGCAGTTCTTC.

The V and J genes are TRBV7-3 and TRBJ2-7; 9 positions agree with TRBD2. The CDR3 extends over 14 amino acids. V lost 2 bases to trimming and J lost 4 bases; unmatched junction nucleotides: 3. In germline, CDR1 is SGHTA, CDR2 FQGTGA. CDR3: CASSLAGGLYEQYF. The CDR3, as DNA: TGTGCCAGCAGCTTAGCGGGAGGGCTATACGAGCAGTACTTC.

The CDR3 here is CSTTRRAYNEQFF. DNA for the CDR3: TGCAGCACAACCCGGCGGGCCTACAATGAGCAGTTCTTC. This rearrangement joins TRBV29-1 to TRBJ2-1; perhaps TRBD2 as D (5 bases). Germline V gene data show CDR1 as SQVTM and CDR2 as ANQGSEA. V lost 8 bases to trimming and J lost 2 bases, with 13 bases between them. The CDR3 length is 13 residues.

This clone was observed a handful of times. The chain uses TRBV6-1 and TRBJ1-2, with TRBD1 matching 9 bases. Germline V gives CDR1 MNHNS, CDR2 SASEGT. The V gene end was trimmed by 7 bases and the J gene end by 2 bases; junction bases not matched to a gene: 5. The CDR3 loop spans 14 amino acids. Here the CDR3 reads CASKQGQGNYGYTF. CDR3 bases: TGTGCCAGCAAACAGGGACAGGGAAACTATGGCTACACCTTC.

The rearrangement uses TRBV6-1 and TRBJ1-1, with a tentative D call TRBD1 (5 bases). Trimming shortened V by 10 bases and J by 3 bases, and 15 bases separated the two germline ends. Per germline, CDR1 MNHNS and CDR2 SASEGT. This CDR3 has 13 amino acids. In DNA, the CDR3 is TGTGCCACCATTTTGGGGGGATACACTGAAGCTTTCTTT. Translated: CATILGGYTEAFF.

Details on this clone: The junction and the germline gene differ at one end; a read error may be behind it. V is TRBV7-7 and J is TRBJ2-1, with TRBD2 as a possible D gene (7 bases). Germline V CDR1 and CDR2: SSHAT, FNYEAQ (reference sequence). This CDR3 spans 18 amino acids. CDR3 DNA sequence: TGTGCTAGCAGCTTAGAACCCCCAGGGGCTAGCGGAAGAAATGAGCAGTTCTTC. Amino acids: CASSLEPPGASGRNEQFF.

The sample holds a few counts of this clone. This chain joins TRBV9 and TRBJ1-4, with 8 bases fitting TRBD1. Germline V gives CDR1 SGDLS, CDR2 YYNGEE. The V gene end was trimmed by 2 bases and the J gene end by 7 bases; junction bases not matched to a gene: 10. The CDR3 is 16 residues long. The CDR3 reads CASSVSSDRVGEKLFF. The CDR3 nucleotides read TGTGCCAGCAGCGTTAGCTCGGACAGGGTCGGTGAAAAACTGTTTTTT.

The chain employs TRBV6-6 and TRBJ1-1, with TRBD1 as a possible D gene (5 bases). Germline lookup yields CDR1 MNHNY and CDR2 SVGAGI (reference sequence). The CDR3 runs to 14 residues. Trimming pared 6 bases from V and 1 base from J, leaving 12 bases between. CDR3 residues: CASSLPGPNTEAFF. CDR3 in DNA: TGTGCCAGCAGCCTTCCAGGGCCGAACACTGAAGCTTTCTTT.

This clone showed up just a few times. The rearrangement joins TRBV4-1 to TRBJ2-5; 9 positions match TRBD1. CDR1 and CDR2 from the germline V gene are MGHRA and YSYEKL. The CDR3 covers 15 residues. V shed 1 base, J shed 0 bases, and the junction held 0 bases outside the gene matches. The CDR3 loop is CASSQGDRDQETQYF. Written as DNA, the CDR3 is TGCGCCAGCAGCCAAGGGGACAGGGACCAAGAGACCCAGTACTTC.

This clone was picked up one time. The chain couples TRBV11-3 to TRBJ2-5, with D possibly TRBD1 on 5 matching bases. CDR1 and CDR2 (germline): SGHNT, YENEEA. Trimming shortened V by 3 bases and J by 1 base, and 6 bases separated the two germline ends. The CDR3 covers 13 residues. CDR3 in DNA: TGTGCCAGCAGCTTGACAGCCCAAGAGACCCAGTACTTC. Protein: CASSLTAQETQYF.

This chain joins TRBV11-2 and TRBJ1-2, with unresolved D. Germline V gene lookup returns CDR1 SGHAT and CDR2 FQNNGV. Trimming pared 0 bases from V and 4 bases from J, leaving 12 bases between. The CDR3 totals 15 residues. CDR3: CASSLDQAPGYGYTF. The CDR3 DNA reads as TGTGCCAGCAGCTTAGATCAGGCGCCTGGCTATGGCTACACCTTC.

J is TRBJ2-7 and V is TRBV2; 9 nucleotides align to TRBD1. The CDR3 extends over 14 amino acids. The V gene's germline CDR1 is SNHLY and CDR2 FYNNEI. Trimming removed 5 bases from V and 0 bases from J; junction bases left unmatched: 2. This chain's CDR3 is CASSSGQGSYEQYF. The DNA of the CDR3 is TGTGCCAGCAGTTCGGGACAGGGCTCCTACGAGCAGTACTTC.

The chain combines TRBV7-9 with TRBJ2-6, with TRBD1 matching 7 bases. Germline CDR1 reads SEHNR; CDR2 reads FQNEAQ (reference sequence). The CDR3 consists of 15 residues. V lost 5 bases to trimming and J lost 1 base; unmatched junction nucleotides: 2. CDR3: CASSRDRSGANVLTF. CDR3 bases: TGTGCCAGCAGCCGGGACAGATCTGGGGCCAACGTCCTGACTTTC.

The gene calls are TRBV19 and TRBJ1-1; possibly TRBD1 for D (6 bases). The CDR3 consists of 15 residues. Germline-derived CDR1 and CDR2 are LNHDA and SQIVND (reference sequence). Deletions cut 3 bases from V and 7 bases from J, with 18 bases between. The CDR3 spells CASSIRDNRISEAFF. In nucleotides, the CDR3 is TGTGCCAGTAGTATCCGGGACAACCGTATCAGTGAAGCTTTCTTT. Full variable domain (rest looked up from reference TRBV19 and TRBJ1-1): DGGITQSPKYLFRKEGQNVTLSCEQNLNHDAMYWYRQDPGQGLRLIYYSQIVNDFQKGDIAEGYSVSREKKESFPLTVTSAQKNPTAFYLCASSIRDNRISEAFFGQGTRLTVV.

The chain has TRBV5-1 and TRBJ2-7, with 7 bases aligning to TRBD2. Germline CDR1 SGHRS, CDR2 YFSETQ. This CDR3 spans 14 amino acids. V lost 0 bases and J lost 2; bases outside the gene matches: 2. CDR3 loop: CASSLGGTTYEQYF. In nucleotides, the CDR3 is TGCGCCAGCAGCTTGGGGGGGACTACCTACGAGCAGTACTTC. The full variable domain, with the rest looked up from reference TRBV5-1 and TRBJ2-7, is KAGVTQTPRYLIKTRGQQVTLSCSPISGHRSVSWYQQTPGQGLQFLFEYFSETQRNKGNFPGRFSGRQFSNSRSEMNVSTLELGDSALYLCASSLGGTTYEQYFGPGTRLTVT.

This clone was seen a handful of times. The gene calls are TRBV4-1 and TRBJ2-1; TRBD1 is a possible D gene (6 bases). The CDR3 spans 15 residues. Germline V CDR1 and CDR2: MGHRA, YSYEKL. Trimming took off 1 base at V and 5 bases at J, with 12 bases between the two ends. The CDR3 reads CASSQALRGNNEQFF. The CDR3 region has the DNA TGCGCCAGCAGCCAAGCGCTCAGGGGAAACAATGAGCAGTTCTTC.

This chain joins TRBV5-4 and TRBJ1-1; D is ambiguous. The ends were cut back, 1 base at V and 0 bases at J, with 10 bases in the middle. The germline CDR1 and CDR2 sequences are SGHNT and YYREEE (reference sequence). This CDR3 spans 15 amino acids. The CDR3 region has the DNA TGTGCCAGCAGCTTGATGGCAGAACTGAACACTGAAGCTTTCTTT. It is translated as CASSLMAELNTEAFF.

The rearrangement joins TRBV5-1 to TRBJ2-6; 9 positions match TRBD1. This CDR3 has 19 amino acids. Germline CDR1 reads SGHRS; CDR2 reads YFSETQ. The ends lost 4 bases at V and 0 bases at J; junction bases unmatched: 11. CDR3 coding DNA: TGCGCCAGCAGCGGTGACGCCGGGACAGGGCCCTCTGGGGCCAACGTCCTGACTTTC. Translation gives CASSGDAGTGPSGANVLTF.

The sample holds one count of this clone. The V and J genes are TRBV28 and TRBJ1-3; a weak D match, TRBD1 (6 bases). V was cut by 4 bases and J by 7 bases, with 17 bases left in between. Germline lookup yields CDR1 MDHEN and CDR2 SYDVKM. This CDR3 contains 15 residues. Here the CDR3 DNA reads TGTGCCAGCAGTTGGGCGGGGGGGGCGCGGAACACCATATATTTT. Amino acid sequence: CASSWAGGARNTIYF.